The T cell receptor (beta chain) described here comes from a study of blood T cell repertoires in COVID-19 (dated by TCRdb to the early 2020s). Regarding the research as a whole: Samples covering the acute and convalescent phases of COVID-19 were provided by collaborators in the United States, Italy and Spain. The prospective study material was composed of cDNA or gDNA derived from T cells, B-cell-depleted T cells, or PBMCs. Subjects who had been exposed to COVID-19, were actively infected with it, or had recovered from it provided the deeply sampled blood TCRbeta repertoires that made up the dataset. The repertoires were made available in a free public database intended to serve as a resource for research on the immune response to SARS-CoV-2. Samples were obtained from the ongoing ImmuneRACE study (first 160 participants) and from over 1,000 subjects provided by 6 global collaborators. The sample metadata nearly always contained a de-identified subject ID, COVID-19 status, age in years and sex. HLA class I and class II types, where available, came from metadata supplied by the sample provider rather than from assay-based typing.

Beyond this particular receptor, the publication reports: The amount of clinical and demographic metadata varied by source and participant and was provided uncurated.

The CDR3, from cysteine to phenylalanine, totals 14 residues. CDR3 DNA only is kept here, 42 bases in frame from base 1. The germline V and J ends show losses of 3 bases and 4 bases respectively, and no gene match explains 6 bases of the junction. CDR1 SGHRS and CDR2 YFSETQ are derived from the germline V gene. Collaborating institutions collected whole blood in K2EDTA tubes following their own protocols. Collaborator samples were shipped for TCRbeta analysis as frozen whole blood, isolated PBMCs, or DNA extracted from either sample type. The immunoSEQ Assay, a bias-controlled multiplex PCR, was used to amplify TCRbeta CDR3 regions from genomic DNA. Under the source paper's analysis protocol: Within the assay, amplification of reference gene primers was used to estimate how many nucleated cells each sample contained. To quantify the absolute abundance of each unique TCRbeta CDR3 rearrangement, sequence reads were collapsed and filtered. For each sample, productive Simpson clonality was calculated by taking the square root of Simpson's diversity index across productive rearrangements. The source is immuneACCESS, and TCRdb retained only in-frame sequences with V and J called. Part of the clones is not carried over; for the studies checked, unresolved V genes explain less than half of this, and the remainder is unexplained. The V and J calls and the clone size are those of that table, but D and trimming were determined from the DNA. In all, the sample holds roughly 120,000 clones, and 60% to 85% of those were seen once. The ten largest clones take up under 0.95% of the sample.

Concerning this clone itself: The antigen it binds to is not known. No base qualities exist here, and no much larger clone lies one base off it.

The sequence joins TRBV5-1 to TRBJ1-1; TRBD1 aligns with 7 central bases. Sample: peripheral blood. This receptor was taken from a human donor with acute or convalescent COVID-19. The donor label of this sample is uncertain. The DNA sequence is as follows: TGCGCCAGCAGCTACAGGGGCGAGGGCACTGAAGCTTTCTTT. This translates into CASSYRGEGTEAFF.